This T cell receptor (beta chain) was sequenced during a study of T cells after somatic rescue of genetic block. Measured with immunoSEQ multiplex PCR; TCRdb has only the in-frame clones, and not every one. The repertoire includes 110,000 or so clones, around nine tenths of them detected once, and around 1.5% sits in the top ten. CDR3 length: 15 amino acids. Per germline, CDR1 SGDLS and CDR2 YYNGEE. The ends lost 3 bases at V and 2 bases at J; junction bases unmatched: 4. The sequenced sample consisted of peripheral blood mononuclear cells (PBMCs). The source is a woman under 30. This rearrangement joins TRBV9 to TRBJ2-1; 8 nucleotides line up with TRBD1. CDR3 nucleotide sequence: TGTGCCAGCAGCGATGGGACAGGAACCTACAATGAGCAGTTCTTC. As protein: CASSDGTGTYNEQFF.